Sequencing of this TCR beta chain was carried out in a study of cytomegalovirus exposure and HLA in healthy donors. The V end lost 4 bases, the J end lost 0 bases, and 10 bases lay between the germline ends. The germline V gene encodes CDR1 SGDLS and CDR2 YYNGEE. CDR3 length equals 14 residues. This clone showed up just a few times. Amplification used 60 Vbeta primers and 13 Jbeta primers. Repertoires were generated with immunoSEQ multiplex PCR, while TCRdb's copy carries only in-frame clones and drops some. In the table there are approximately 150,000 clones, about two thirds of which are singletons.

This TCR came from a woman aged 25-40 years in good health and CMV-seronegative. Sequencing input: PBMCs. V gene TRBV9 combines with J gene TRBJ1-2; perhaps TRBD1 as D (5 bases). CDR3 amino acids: CASSPTTANYGYTF. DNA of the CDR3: TGTGCCAGCAGCCCCACGACAGCTAACTATGGCTACACCTTC.